The rows below give T cell receptor beta chains drawn from one sample of a study of T cell clones after liver transplantation. Some clones are missing from TCRdb's copy, which holds only in-frame ones; the method was immunoSEQ multiplex PCR. The sample carries roughly 80,000 clones, 70% to 85% recorded once. The sequencing used CD4+ T cells from blood, collected 46 months after liver transplant. Receptors originate from a human patient who received a liver transplant. Some of the T cells may derive from the graft donor. Both conserved end residues are part of each CDR3.

J gene: TRBJ1-5; V gene: TRBV18; CDR3 protein: CASSPGPGTDQPQHF
J gene: TRBJ2-3; V gene: TRBV7-8; CDR3 protein: CASSLGGSSGIPSTDTQYF
J gene: TRBJ2-2; V gene: TRBV5-1; CDR3 protein: CASSRGQNTGELFF
J gene: TRBJ1-2; V gene: TRBV6-5; CDR3 protein: CASSSSDYGYTF
J gene: TRBJ2-7; V gene: TRBV5-1; CDR3 protein: CASSHRDRASYEQYF
J gene: TRBJ1-3; V gene: TRBV15; CDR3 protein: CATSRDLVSAGNTIYF
J gene: TRBJ2-5; V gene: TRBV27; CDR3 protein: CASSLWNPGSAGTQGTQYF
J gene: TRBJ2-1; V gene: TRBV14; CDR3 protein: CASSRQGIYNEQFF
J gene: TRBJ2-3; V gene: TRBV9; CDR3 protein: CASSPGGAQYF
J gene: TRBJ1-2; V gene: TRBV19; CDR3 protein: CASSPDRDPNYGYTF
J gene: TRBJ2-5; V gene: TRBV2; CDR3 protein: CASKEGPNARETQYF
J gene: TRBJ2-7; V gene: TRBV15; CDR3 protein: CATSIRTSYEQYF
J gene: TRBJ2-2; V gene: TRBV19; CDR3 protein: CASRYRETGELFF
J gene: TRBJ2-1; V gene: TRBV7-9; CDR3 protein: CASSLGTGTNNEQFF
J gene: TRBJ2-1; V gene: TRBV5-1; CDR3 protein: CASSLIATNNEQFF
J gene: TRBJ2-5; V gene: TRBV11-2; CDR3 protein: CASSLPRQGTGARETQYF
J gene: TRBJ2-2; V gene: TRBV28; CDR3 protein: CASSLGDRGDTGELFF
J gene: TRBJ2-3; V gene: TRBV7-3; CDR3 protein: CASSPGQVKTDTQYF
J gene: TRBJ1-5; V gene: TRBV6-5; CDR3 protein: CASSSRGGNQPQHF
J gene: TRBJ2-1; V gene: TRBV14; CDR3 protein: CASSQDLAGQQFF
J gene: TRBJ2-5; V gene: TRBV5-1; CDR3 protein: CASTDSGGGETQYF
J gene: TRBJ2-3; V gene: TRBV6-6; CDR3 protein: CASSTRQDFTDTQYF
J gene: TRBJ2-1; V gene: TRBV9; CDR3 protein: CASSVGLGLVEQFF
J gene: TRBJ2-3; V gene: TRBV9; CDR3 protein: CASSVNGGSADTQYF
J gene: TRBJ2-5; V gene: TRBV5-1; CDR3 protein: CASSPGTSGSGEETQYF
J gene: TRBJ1-5; V gene: TRBV28; CDR3 protein: CASSLLTGGLGNQPQHF
J gene: TRBJ1-2; V gene: TRBV9; CDR3 protein: CASSVATGRRNYGYTF
J gene: TRBJ2-2; V gene: TRBV4-3; CDR3 protein: CASSQITGTGKTGELFF
J gene: TRBJ2-3; V gene: TRBV6-5; CDR3 protein: CASTGGGGTDTQYF
J gene: TRBJ2-5; V gene: TRBV5-1; CDR3 protein: CASSPEGETQYF
J gene: TRBJ2-5; V gene: TRBV7-2; CDR3 protein: CASSSLRAEETQYF
J gene: TRBJ1-5; V gene: TRBV18; CDR3 protein: CASSPFGQANSNQPQHF
J gene: TRBJ2-7; V gene: TRBV18; CDR3 protein: CASSPISHSGSFSYEQYF
J gene: TRBJ2-7; V gene: TRBV6-5; CDR3 protein: CASSYNGPSYYEQYF
J gene: TRBJ1-3; V gene: TRBV18; CDR3 protein: CASSPQGTSSGNTIYF
J gene: TRBJ2-1; V gene: TRBV4-3; CDR3 protein: CASSQDGWASGGKDEQFF
J gene: TRBJ2-5; V gene: TRBV9; CDR3 protein: CASSKGQETQYF
J gene: TRBJ2-2; V gene: TRBV18; CDR3 protein: CASSPNAGATTGELFF
J gene: TRBJ1-4; V gene: TRBV11-2; CDR3 protein: CASSLNIGPTGGEKLFF
J gene: TRBJ2-7; V gene: TRBV6-5; CDR3 protein: CASWGQGAREQYF
J gene: TRBJ2-7; V gene: TRBV19; CDR3 protein: CASSPLTSGRYEQYF
J gene: TRBJ1-5; V gene: TRBV4-1; CDR3 protein: CASSPRDMISNQPQHF